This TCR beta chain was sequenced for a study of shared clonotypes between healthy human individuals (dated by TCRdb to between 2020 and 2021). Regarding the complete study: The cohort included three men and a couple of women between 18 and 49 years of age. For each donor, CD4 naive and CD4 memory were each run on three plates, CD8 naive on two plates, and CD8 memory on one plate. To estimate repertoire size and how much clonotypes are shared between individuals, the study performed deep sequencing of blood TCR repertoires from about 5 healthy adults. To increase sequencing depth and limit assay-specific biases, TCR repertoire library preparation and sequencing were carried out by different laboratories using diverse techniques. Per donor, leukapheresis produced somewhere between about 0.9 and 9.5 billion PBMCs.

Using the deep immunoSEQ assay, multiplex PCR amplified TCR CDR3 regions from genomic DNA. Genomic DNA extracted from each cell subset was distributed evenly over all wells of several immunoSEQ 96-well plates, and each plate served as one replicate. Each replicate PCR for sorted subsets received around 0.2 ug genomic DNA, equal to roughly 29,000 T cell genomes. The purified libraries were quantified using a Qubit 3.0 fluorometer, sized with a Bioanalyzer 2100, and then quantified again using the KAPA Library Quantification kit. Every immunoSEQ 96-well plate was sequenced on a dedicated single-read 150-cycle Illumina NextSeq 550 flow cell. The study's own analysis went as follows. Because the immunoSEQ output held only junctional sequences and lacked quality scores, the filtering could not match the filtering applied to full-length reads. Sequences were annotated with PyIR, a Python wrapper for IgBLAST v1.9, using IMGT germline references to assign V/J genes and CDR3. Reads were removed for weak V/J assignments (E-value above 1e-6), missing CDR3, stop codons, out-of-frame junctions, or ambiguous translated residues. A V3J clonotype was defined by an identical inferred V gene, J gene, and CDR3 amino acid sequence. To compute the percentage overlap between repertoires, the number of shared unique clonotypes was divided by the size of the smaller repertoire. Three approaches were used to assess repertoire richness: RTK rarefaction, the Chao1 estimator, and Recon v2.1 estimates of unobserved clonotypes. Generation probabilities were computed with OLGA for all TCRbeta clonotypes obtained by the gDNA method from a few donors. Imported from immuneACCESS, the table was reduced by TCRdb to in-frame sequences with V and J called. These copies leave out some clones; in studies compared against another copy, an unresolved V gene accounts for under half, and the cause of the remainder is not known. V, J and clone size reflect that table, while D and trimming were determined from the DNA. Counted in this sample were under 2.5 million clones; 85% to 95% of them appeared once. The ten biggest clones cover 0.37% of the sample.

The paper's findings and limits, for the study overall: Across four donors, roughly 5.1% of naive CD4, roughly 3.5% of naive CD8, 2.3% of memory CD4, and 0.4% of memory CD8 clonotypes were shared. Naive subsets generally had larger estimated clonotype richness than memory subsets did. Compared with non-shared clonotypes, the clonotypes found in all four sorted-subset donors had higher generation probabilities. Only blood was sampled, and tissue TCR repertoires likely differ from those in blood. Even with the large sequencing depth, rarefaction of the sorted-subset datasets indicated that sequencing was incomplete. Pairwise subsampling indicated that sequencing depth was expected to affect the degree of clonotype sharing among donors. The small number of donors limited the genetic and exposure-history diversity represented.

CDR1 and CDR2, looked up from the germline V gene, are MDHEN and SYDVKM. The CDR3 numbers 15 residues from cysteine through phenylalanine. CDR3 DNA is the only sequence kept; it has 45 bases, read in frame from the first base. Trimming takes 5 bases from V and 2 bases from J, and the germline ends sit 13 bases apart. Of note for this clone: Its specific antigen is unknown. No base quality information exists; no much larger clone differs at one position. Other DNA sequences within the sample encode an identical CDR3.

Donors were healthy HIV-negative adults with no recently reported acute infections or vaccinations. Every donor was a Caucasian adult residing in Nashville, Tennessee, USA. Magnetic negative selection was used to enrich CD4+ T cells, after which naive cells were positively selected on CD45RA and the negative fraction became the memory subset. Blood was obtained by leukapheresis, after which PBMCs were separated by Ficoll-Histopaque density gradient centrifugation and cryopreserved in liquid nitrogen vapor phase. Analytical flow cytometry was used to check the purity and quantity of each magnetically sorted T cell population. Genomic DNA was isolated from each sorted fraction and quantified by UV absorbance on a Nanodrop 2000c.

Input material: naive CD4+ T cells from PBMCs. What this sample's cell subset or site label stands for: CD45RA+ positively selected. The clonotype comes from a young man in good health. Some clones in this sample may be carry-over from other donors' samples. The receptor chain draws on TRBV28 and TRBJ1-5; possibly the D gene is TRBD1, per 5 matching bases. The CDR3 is CASSAGGGGNQPQHF. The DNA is TGTGCCAGCAGTGCCGGGGGTGGGGGCAATCAGCCCCAGCATTTT.